The 4 T cell receptor beta chains below come from one sample, sequenced in a study of T cell responses to AZD1222 COVID-19 vaccine. Sequencing used immunoSEQ multiplex PCR; TCRdb keeps in-frame clones, though not all of them. The sample has roughly 160,000 clones, approximately 90% seen once. The sequencing used peripheral blood, collected on day 0 of AZD1222 vaccination. These receptors were collected from an adult in good health.

The table lists this clone with a count of one. The V call is TRBV27, the J call TRBJ2-1, with a possible D match to TRBD1 (6 bases). Germline V gene sequence: CDR1 MNHEY, CDR2 SMNVEV (reference sequence). The CDR3 has 15 amino acids. The ends were cut back, 3 bases at V and 0 bases at J, with 9 bases in the middle. The CDR3, as DNA: TGTGCCAGCAGTTTTCAGGGGAGCTCCTACAATGAGCAGTTCTTC. This sequence encodes CASSFQGSSYNEQFF.

In its sample, this clone was seen a few times. The DNA of the CDR3 is TGTGCCAGCAGCCAGAATAGGGATGCTTTCTTT. It yields the protein CASSQNRDAFF. V gene TRBV3-1 (or the pseudogene TRBV3-2) combines with J gene TRBJ1-1; D remains unclear. In germline, CDR1 is LGHDT, CDR2 YNNKEL (reference sequence). Trimming left V 3 bases short and J 11 bases short, with 10 bases between. The CDR3 has 11 amino acids.

The genes are TRBV4-1 and TRBJ2-1; 9 bases are a match to TRBD1. Germline V CDR1 and CDR2: MGHRA, YSYEKL. V lost 4 bases, J lost 4 bases, and 11 bases stayed unmatched. CDR3 length: 17 residues. The DNA of the CDR3 is TGCGCCAGCAGCCCCTACGCCGGGACAGGGACGTACAATGAGCAGTTCTTC. Protein product: CASSPYAGTGTYNEQFF.

The CDR3 loop reads CASSPRQGEEKLFF. DNA for the CDR3: TGTGCCAGCAGCCCTCGACAGGGGGAGGAAAAACTGTTTTTT. The chain uses TRBV7-9 and TRBJ1-4; 9 bases match TRBD1. CDR3 length: 14 amino acids. V lost 5 bases, J lost 8 bases, and 6 bases stayed unmatched. Germline V lookup: CDR1 SEHNR, CDR2 FQNEAQ (reference sequence). Combining the CDR3 with reference TRBV7-9 and TRBJ1-4 gives the whole variable domain DTGVSQNPRHKITKRGQNVTFRCDPISEHNRLYWYRQTLGQGPEFLTYFQNEAQLEKSRLLSDRFSAERPKGSFSTLEIQRTEQGDSAMYLCASSPRQGEEKLFFGSGTQLSVL.